Listed below are T cell receptor beta chains from one sample, sequenced in a study of human T cells and chemical hapten exposure. In TCRdb, the 5' RACE reads were re-called with MiXCR into one record per CDR3 protein. The table shows 110,000 or so distinct CDR3 sequences, with 15% to 20% occurring only once. The origin of the receptors is a human donor in good health. Both conserved end residues are part of each CDR3. Fields, in order: V gene, CDR3 length, J gene, CDR3 protein.

V: TRBV9; length: 14; J: TRBJ2-1; CDR3: CASSSGTGRHEQFF
V: TRBV2; length: 14; J: TRBJ2-5; CDR3: CASSEISQAGAQYF
V: TRBV29-1; length: 13; J: TRBJ1-1; CDR3: CSSGQGRNTEAFF
V: TRBV11-2; length: 17; J: TRBJ1-1; CDR3: CASSFGAKALANTEAFF
V: TRBV19; length: 14; J: TRBJ2-3; CDR3: CASSMRWKTDTQYF
V: TRBV28; length: 13; J: TRBJ1-1; CDR3: CASRRRDRVEAFF
V: TRBV28; length: 16; J: TRBJ2-3; CDR3: CASSLGLLLSTDTQYF
V: TRBV15; length: 14; J: TRBJ2-5; CDR3: CATSSQGFQETQYF
V: TRBV6-1; length: 13; J: TRBJ2-5; CDR3: CASRKRGGETQYF
V: TRBV13; length: 15; J: TRBJ2-2; CDR3: CASSLRDRRAGELFF
V: TRBV28; length: 15; J: TRBJ2-3; CDR3: CASSLRAGGTDTQYF
V: TRBV5-4; length: 15; J: TRBJ2-1; CDR3: CASSSTSGSSYEQFF
V: TRBV12-2; length: 20; J: TRBJ1-1; CDR3: CASRLAGQRIRGVMNTEAFF
V: TRBV9; length: 18; J: TRBJ2-3; CDR3: CASSVGSWSARTTDTQYF
V: TRBV5-1; length: 16; J: TRBJ2-3; CDR3: CASSLARTSGTDTQYF
V: TRBV18; length: 16; J: TRBJ1-1; CDR3: CASSPNDKGMGTEAFF
V: TRBV28; length: 12; J: TRBJ1-4; CDR3: CASSPLNEKLFF
V: TRBV19; length: 14; J: TRBJ2-2; CDR3: CASLTGGEAGELFF
V: TRBV9; length: 14; J: TRBJ1-3; CDR3: CASSAGLCGNTIYF
V: TRBV4-1; length: 16; J: TRBJ2-7; CDR3: CASSQNLAGGGYEQYF
V: TRBV18; length: 16; J: TRBJ1-5; CDR3: CASRLGAGMSGEPQHF
V: TRBV29-1; length: 11; J: TRBJ2-7; CDR3: CSVGGTYEQYF
V: TRBV20-1; length: 13; J: TRBJ2-7; CDR3: CSARPQGPYEQYF
V: TRBV2; length: 12; J: TRBJ2-7; CDR3: CASRLLRHEQYF
V: TRBV14; length: 17; J: TRBJ2-3; CDR3: CASSHDHRDYPADTQYF
V: TRBV2; length: 14; J: TRBJ1-2; CDR3: CASSPRDRVYGYTF
V: TRBV29-1; length: 12; J: TRBJ1-4; CDR3: CSVETEGEKLFF
V: TRBV10-2; length: 13; J: TRBJ1-2; CDR3: CAIRDGRGYGYTF
V: TRBV27; length: 17; J: TRBJ2-1; CDR3: CASSRQREGPSYNEQFF
V: TRBV24-1; length: 15; J: TRBJ1-4; CDR3: CATSDAGTAGEKLFF
V: TRBV29-1; length: 14; J: TRBJ1-1; CDR3: CSVEDEEEIMEAFF
V: TRBV20-1; length: 15; J: TRBJ2-2; CDR3: CSAPPGQGHTGELFF
V: TRBV27; length: 14; J: TRBJ2-5; CDR3: CASRLAGAGETQYF
V: TRBV12-3/TRBV12-4; length: 14; J: TRBJ1-2; CDR3: CASSFRGGGYGYTF
V: TRBV5-6; length: 18; J: TRBJ2-6; CDR3: CASSSLRGSISGANVLTF
V: TRBV4-1; length: 13; J: TRBJ2-5; CDR3: CARSRLGTETQYF
V: TRBV28; length: 11; J: TRBJ2-7; CDR3: CASSLWEKQYF
V: TRBV7-8; length: 15; J: TRBJ1-1; CDR3: CASSLERTEDNEAFF
V: TRBV5-5; length: 17; J: TRBJ2-2; CDR3: CASSLSLGQGSTGELFF
V: TRBV27; length: 13; J: TRBJ2-6; CDR3: CASRPSGANVLTF
V: TRBV7-2; length: 16; J: TRBJ2-4; CDR3: CASSLRQALAKNIQYF
V: TRBV30; length: 17; J: TRBJ1-3; CDR3: CAWIPQDRRYSGNTIYF
V: TRBV6-1; length: 14; J: TRBJ1-5; CDR3: CASSPWTDNQPQHF
V: TRBV18; length: 18; J: TRBJ1-1; CDR3: CASSPREVPEVHDTEAFF
V: TRBV7-6; length: 17; J: TRBJ2-3; CDR3: CASSPPRSGSGKGTQYF
V: TRBV11-3; length: 14; J: TRBJ2-3; CDR3: CASSSDRGTDTQYF
V: TRBV29-1; length: 8; J: TRBJ2-3; CDR3: CSVGTQYF
V: TRBV6-5; length: 15; J: TRBJ2-1; CDR3: CASSYGGQGNNEQFF
V: TRBV20-1; length: 16; J: TRBJ1-6; CDR3: CSARVRQSSYNSPLHF
V: TRBV28; length: 13; J: TRBJ2-1; CDR3: CASHPLFYNEQFF
V: TRBV5-6; length: 14; J: TRBJ2-3; CDR3: CASSLAPSTDTQYF
V: TRBV28; length: 15; J: TRBJ1-2; CDR3: CASKAGVWANYGYTF
V: TRBV27; length: 13; J: TRBJ2-5; CDR3: CASSFSATLTQYF
V: TRBV28; length: 15; J: TRBJ2-7; CDR3: CASSFVGQGVRWQYF
V: TRBV12-3/TRBV12-4; length: 15; J: TRBJ2-3; CDR3: CASSFKGLPTDTQYF
V: TRBV20-1; length: 15; J: TRBJ1-1; CDR3: CSARGLTGGETEAFF
V: TRBV24-1; length: 12; J: TRBJ2-3; CDR3: CATSDFADTQYF
V: TRBV12-3/TRBV12-4; length: 14; J: TRBJ1-5; CDR3: CASRQGTPPQPQHF
V: TRBV20-1; length: 14; J: TRBJ1-3; CDR3: CSAEDGSSGNTIYF